This TCR beta chain was observed in a study of T cells in Graves' hyperthyroidism and ophthalmopathy. Study information: Peripheral blood samples were taken at initial diagnosis, prior to any treatment. Study-wide results and caveats: A 13 V-J signature model discriminated ophthalmopathy versus stable hyperthyroidism.

This clonotype was seen at least ten times. Its antigen remains unidentified. The source material, RNA transcripts, was used to amplify TCR beta CDR3 regions. The HTBI primer set drove a first-round RT-PCR of the TCR CDR3. TCRdb redid the calling of the multiplex PCR reads with MiXCR, one entry per CDR3 protein. The table shows 500,000 to 550,000 distinct CDR3 sequences, with 20% occurring only once. J was trimmed by 6 bases and V by 2 bases; bases with no gene match: 7. Germline V lookup: CDR1 LGHDT, CDR2 YNNKEL (reference sequence). The CDR3 sequence is 15 residues long. Ophthalmopathy cases met thresholds of Clinical Activity Score at least 3, NOSPECS grade at least 4 and duration under 3 months.

The TCR sequence derives from a man aged 40-50 years with Graves' ophthalmopathy. The rearrangement uses TRBV3-1 and TRBJ2-1; 7 bases fit TRBD2. Sequenced material: blood. The DNA of the CDR3 is TGTGCCAGCAGCCAAAAACAGCGGGGTGCCAATGAGCAGTTCTTC. Protein product: CASSQKQRGANEQFF.